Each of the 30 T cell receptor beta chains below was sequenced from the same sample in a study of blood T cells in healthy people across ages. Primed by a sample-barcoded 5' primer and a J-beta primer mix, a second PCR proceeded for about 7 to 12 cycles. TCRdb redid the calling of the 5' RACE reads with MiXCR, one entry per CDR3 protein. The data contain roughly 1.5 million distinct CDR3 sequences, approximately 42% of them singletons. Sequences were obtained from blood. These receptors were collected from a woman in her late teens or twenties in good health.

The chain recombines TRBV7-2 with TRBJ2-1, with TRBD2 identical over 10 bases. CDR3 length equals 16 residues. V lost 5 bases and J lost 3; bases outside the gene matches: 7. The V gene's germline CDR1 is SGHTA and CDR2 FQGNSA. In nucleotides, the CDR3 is TGTGCCAGCAGCATCATAGCGGGGGGATACTACAATGAGCAGTTCTTC. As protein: CASSIIAGGYYNEQFF.

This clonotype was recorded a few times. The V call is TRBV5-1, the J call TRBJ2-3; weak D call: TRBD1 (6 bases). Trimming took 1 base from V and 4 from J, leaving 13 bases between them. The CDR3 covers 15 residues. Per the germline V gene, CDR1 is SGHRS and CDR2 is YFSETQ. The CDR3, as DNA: TGCGCCAGCAGCTTGCAGGGGCCCTTTGCAGATACGCAGTATTTT. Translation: CASSLQGPFADTQYF.

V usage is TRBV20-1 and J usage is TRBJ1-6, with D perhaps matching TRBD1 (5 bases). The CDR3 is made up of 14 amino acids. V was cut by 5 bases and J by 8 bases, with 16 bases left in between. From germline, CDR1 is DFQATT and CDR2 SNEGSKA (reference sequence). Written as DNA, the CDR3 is TGCAGTGCTCCAACAGGCCTGGCTGATTCACCCCTCCACTTT. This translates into CSAPTGLADSPLHF.

CDR3 coding DNA: TGTGCCAGCAGCTACAACACAGGGGGCGCAGAGACCCAGTACTTC. It is translated as CASSYNTGGAETQYF. The gene calls are TRBV14 and TRBJ2-5; 9 bases agree with TRBD1. The trim removed 5 bases at V and 4 bases at J, leaving 8 bases unmatched. The CDR3 length is 15 residues. Germline-derived CDR1 and CDR2 are SGHDN and FVKESK.

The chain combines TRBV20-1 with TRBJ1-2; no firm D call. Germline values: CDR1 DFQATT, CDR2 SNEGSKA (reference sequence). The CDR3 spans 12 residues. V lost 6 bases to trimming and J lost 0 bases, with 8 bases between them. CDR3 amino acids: CSARTTNYGYTF. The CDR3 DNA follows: TGCAGTGCCCGGACTACTAACTATGGCTACACCTTC.

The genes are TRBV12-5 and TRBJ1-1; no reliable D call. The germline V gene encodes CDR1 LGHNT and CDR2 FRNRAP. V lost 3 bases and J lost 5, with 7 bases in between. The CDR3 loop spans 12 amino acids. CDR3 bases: TGTGCTAGTGGTTTCAGGTTGACTGAAGCTTTCTTT. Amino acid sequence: CASGFRLTEAFF.

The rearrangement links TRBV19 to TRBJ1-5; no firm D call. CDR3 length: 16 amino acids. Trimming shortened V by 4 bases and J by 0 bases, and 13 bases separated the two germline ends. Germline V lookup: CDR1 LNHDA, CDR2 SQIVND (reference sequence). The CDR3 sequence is CASSKSGVDSNQPQHF. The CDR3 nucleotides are TGTGCCAGTAGTAAGTCTGGAGTAGATAGCAATCAGCCCCAGCATTTT. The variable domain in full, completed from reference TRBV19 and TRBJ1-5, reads DGGITQSPKYLFRKEGQNVTLSCEQNLNHDAMYWYRQDPGQGLRLIYYSQIVNDFQKGDIAEGYSVSREKKESFPLTVTSAQKNPTAFYLCASSKSGVDSNQPQHFGDGTRLSIL.

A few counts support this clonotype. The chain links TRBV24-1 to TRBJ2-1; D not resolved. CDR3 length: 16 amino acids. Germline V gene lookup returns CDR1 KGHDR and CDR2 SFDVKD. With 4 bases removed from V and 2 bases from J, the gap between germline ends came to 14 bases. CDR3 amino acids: CATSDQYVGPYNEQFF. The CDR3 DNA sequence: TGTGCCACCAGTGACCAGTATGTGGGCCCCTACAATGAGCAGTTCTTC.

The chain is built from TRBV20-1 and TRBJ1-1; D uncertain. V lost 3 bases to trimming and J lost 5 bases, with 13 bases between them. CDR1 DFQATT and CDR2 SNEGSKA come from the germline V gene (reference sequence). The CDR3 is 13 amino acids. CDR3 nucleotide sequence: TGCAGTGCTAGTCCAGGTTCAATAACTGAAGCTTTCTTT. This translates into CSASPGSITEAFF.

The CDR3 bases are TGTGCCAGCAGTTACATTGACAGAGTCTACAATGAGCAGTTCTTC. It codes for CASSYIDRVYNEQFF. The chain is built from TRBV6-5 and TRBJ2-1, with D possibly TRBD1 on 5 matching bases. The CDR3 consists of 15 residues. Germline CDR1 and CDR2: MNHEY and SVGAGI. Between the trimmed V and J ends, which lost 2 bases and 3 bases, there was a span of 11 bases.

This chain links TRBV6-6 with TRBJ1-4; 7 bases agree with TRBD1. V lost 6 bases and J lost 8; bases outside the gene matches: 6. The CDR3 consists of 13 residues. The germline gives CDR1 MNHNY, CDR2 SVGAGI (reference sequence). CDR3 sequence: CASRGQWGEKLFF. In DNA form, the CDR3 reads TGTGCCAGCAGGGGACAGTGGGGGGAAAAACTGTTTTTT.

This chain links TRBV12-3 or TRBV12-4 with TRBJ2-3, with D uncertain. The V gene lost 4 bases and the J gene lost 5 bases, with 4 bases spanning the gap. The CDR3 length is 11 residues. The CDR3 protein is CASSYKDTQYF. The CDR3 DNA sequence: TGTGCCAGCAGTTATAAAGATACGCAGTATTTT.

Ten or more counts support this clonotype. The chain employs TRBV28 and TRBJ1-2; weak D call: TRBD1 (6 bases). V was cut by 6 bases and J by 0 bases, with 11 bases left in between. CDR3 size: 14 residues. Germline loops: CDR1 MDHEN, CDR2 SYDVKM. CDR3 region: CASRPGQTNYGYTF. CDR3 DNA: TGTGCCAGCAGACCAGGACAGACTAACTATGGCTACACCTTC.

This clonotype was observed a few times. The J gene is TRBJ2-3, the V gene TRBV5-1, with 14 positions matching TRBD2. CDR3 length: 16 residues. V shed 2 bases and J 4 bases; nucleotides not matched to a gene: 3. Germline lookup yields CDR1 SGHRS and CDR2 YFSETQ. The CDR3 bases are TGCGCCAGCAGCTTCGGGACTAGCGGGAGCTCAGATACGCAGTATTTT. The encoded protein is CASSFGTSGSSDTQYF.

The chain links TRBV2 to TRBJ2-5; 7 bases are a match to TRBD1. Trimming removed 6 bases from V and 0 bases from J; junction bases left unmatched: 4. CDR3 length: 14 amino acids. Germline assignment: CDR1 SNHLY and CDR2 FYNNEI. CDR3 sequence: CASRPGQNQETQYF. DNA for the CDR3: TGTGCCAGCAGACCGGGACAGAACCAAGAGACCCAGTACTTC.

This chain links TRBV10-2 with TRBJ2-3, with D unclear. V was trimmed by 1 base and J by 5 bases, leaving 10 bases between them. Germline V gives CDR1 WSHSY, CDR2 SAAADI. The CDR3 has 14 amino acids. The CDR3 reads CASSELGSLDTQYF. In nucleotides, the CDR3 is TGCGCCAGCAGTGAGTTAGGGTCCTTAGATACGCAGTATTTT.

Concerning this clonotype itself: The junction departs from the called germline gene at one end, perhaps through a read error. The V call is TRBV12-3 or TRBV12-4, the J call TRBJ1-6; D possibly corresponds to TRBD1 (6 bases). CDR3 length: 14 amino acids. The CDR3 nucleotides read TGTGCCAGCAGTTTTAGCAGGGGAAGTTCACCCCCCCACTTT. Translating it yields CASSFSRGSSPPHF.

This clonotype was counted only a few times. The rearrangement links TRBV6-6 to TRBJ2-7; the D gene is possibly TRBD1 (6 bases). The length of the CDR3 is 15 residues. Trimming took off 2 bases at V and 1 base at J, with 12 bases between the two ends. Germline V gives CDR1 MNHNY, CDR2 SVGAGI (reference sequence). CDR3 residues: CASSYPTGKSYEQYF. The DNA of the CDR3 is TGTGCCAGCAGTTACCCGACAGGAAAATCCTACGAGCAGTACTTC.

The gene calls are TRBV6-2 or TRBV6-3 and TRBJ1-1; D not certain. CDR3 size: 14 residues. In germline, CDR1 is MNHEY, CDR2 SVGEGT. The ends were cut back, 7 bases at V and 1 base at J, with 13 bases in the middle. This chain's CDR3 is CASTLGSQNTEAFF. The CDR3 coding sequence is TGTGCCAGCACCCTCGGCAGCCAGAACACTGAAGCTTTCTTT.

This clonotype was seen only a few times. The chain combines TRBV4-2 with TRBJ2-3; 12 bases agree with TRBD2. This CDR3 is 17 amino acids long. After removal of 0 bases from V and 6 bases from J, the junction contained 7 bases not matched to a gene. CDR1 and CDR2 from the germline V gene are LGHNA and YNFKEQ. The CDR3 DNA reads TGTGCCAGCAGCCAAGAGAGACTAGCGGGAGTAGGGGATACGCAGTATTTT. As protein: CASSQERLAGVGDTQYF.

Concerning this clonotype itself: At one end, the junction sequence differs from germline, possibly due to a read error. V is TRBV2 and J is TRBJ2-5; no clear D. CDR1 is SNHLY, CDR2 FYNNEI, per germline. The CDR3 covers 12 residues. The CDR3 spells CVSRKDGETQYF. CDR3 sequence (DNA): TGTGTCAGCAGGAAAGATGGAGAGACCCAGTACTTC. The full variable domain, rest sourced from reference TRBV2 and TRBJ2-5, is EPEVTQTPSHQVTQMGQEVILRCVPISNHLYFYWYRQILGQKVEFLVSFYNNEISEKSEIFDDQFSVERPDGSNFTLKIRSTKLEDSAMYFCVSRKDGETQYFGPGTRLLVL.

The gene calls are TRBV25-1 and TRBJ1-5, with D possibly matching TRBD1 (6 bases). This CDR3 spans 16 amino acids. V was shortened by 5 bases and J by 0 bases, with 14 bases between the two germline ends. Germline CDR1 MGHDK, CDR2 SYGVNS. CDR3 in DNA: TGTGCCAGCAGTCCTGGACAGTTGTATAGCAATCAGCCCCAGCATTTT. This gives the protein CASSPGQLYSNQPQHF.

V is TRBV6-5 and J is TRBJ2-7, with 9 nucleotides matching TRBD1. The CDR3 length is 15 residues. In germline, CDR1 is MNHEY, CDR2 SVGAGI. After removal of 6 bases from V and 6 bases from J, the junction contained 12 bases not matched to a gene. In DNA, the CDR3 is TGTGCCAGCAGGGCAACAGGGGGCTACCCTGGCGAGCAGTACTTC. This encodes CASRATGGYPGEQYF.

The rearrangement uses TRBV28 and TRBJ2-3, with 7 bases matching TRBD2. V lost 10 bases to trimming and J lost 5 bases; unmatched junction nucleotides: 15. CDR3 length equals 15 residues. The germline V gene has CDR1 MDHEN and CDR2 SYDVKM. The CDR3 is CATILLAGEVDTQYF. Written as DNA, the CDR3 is TGTGCCACCATCTTGCTCGCGGGAGAGGTAGATACGCAGTATTTT. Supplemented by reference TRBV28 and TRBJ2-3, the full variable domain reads DVKVTQSSRYLVKRTGEKVFLECVQDMDHENMFWYRQDPGLGLRLIYFSYDVKMKEKGDIPEGYSVSREKKERFSLILESASTNQTSMYLCATILLAGEVDTQYFGPGTRLTVL.

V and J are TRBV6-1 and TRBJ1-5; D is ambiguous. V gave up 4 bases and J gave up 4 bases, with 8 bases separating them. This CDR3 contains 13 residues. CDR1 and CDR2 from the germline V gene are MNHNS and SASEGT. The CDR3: CASSAKMNQPQHF. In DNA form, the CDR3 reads TGTGCCAGCAGTGCCAAGATGAATCAGCCCCAGCATTTT.

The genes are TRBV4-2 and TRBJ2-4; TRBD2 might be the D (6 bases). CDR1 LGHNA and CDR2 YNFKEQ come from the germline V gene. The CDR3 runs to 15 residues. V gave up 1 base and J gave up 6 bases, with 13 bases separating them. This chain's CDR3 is CASSQARRGGNIQYF. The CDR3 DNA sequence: TGTGCCAGCAGCCAAGCCCGGCGGGGAGGAAACATTCAGTACTTC.

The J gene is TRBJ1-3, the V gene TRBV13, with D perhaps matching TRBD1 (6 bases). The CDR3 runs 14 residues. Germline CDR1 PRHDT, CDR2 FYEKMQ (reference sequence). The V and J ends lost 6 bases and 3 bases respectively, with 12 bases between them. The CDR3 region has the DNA TGTGCCAGCAGTTGGGGGGCCTATGGAAACACCATATATTTT. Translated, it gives CASSWGAYGNTIYF.

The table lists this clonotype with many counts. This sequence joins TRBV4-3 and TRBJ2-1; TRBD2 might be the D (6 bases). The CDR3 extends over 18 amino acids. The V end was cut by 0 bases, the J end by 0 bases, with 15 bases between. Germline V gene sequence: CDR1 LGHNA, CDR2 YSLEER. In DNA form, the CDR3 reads TGCGCCAGCAGCCAAGAGAAGGGGAGCGGGCCCTCCTACAATGAGCAGTTCTTC. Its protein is CASSQEKGSGPSYNEQFF.

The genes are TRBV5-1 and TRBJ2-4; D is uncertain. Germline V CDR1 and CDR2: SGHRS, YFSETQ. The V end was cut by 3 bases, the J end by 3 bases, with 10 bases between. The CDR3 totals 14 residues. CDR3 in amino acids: CASSSTGDKNIQYF. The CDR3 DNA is TGCGCCAGCAGCTCAACGGGTGACAAAAACATTCAGTACTTC.

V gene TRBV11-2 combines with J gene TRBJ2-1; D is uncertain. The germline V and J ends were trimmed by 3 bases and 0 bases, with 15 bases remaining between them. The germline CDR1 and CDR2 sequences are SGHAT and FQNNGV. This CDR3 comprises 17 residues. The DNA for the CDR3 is TGTGCCAGCAGCTTCTTACACCCAAAGAGCTCCTACAATGAGCAGTTCTTC. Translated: CASSFLHPKSSYNEQFF.